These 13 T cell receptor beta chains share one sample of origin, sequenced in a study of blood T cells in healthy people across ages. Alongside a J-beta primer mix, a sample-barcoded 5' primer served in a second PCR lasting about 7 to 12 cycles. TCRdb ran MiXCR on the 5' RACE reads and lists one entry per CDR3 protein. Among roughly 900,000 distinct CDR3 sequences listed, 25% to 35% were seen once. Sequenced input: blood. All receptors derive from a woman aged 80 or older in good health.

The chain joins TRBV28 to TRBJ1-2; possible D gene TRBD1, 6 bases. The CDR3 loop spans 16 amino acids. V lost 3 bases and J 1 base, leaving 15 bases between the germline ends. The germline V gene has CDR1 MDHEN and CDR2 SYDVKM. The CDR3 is CASSFGGGGLNYGYTF. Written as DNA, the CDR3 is TGTGCCAGCAGTTTCGGGGGGGGCGGCCTTAACTATGGCTACACCTTC.

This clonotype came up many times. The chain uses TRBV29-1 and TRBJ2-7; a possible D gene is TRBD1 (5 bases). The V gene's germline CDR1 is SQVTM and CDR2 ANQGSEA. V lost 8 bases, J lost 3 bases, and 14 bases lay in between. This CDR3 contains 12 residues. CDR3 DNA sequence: TGCAGCATCCGACAGAGCCTCTACGAGCAGTACTTC. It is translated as CSIRQSLYEQYF.

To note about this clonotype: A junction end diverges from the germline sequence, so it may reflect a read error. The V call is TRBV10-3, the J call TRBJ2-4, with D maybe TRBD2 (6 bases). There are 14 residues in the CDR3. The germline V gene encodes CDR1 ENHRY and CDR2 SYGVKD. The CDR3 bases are TGTGCCATCAGTCGTGGAGGGCAACGAGAGACCCAGGACTTC. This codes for CAISRGGQRETQDF.

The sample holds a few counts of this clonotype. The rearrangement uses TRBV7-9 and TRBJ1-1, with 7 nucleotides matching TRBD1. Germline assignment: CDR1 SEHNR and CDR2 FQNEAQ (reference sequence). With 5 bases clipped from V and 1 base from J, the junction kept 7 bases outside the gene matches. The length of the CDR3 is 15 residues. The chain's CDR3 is CASSLRGTENTEAFF. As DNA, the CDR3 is TGTGCCAGCAGCCTGAGGGGGACAGAGAACACTGAAGCTTTCTTT. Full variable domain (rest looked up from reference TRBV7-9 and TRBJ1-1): DTGVSQNPRHKITKRGQNVTFRCDPISEHNRLYWYRQTLGQGPEFLTYFQNEAQLEKSRLLSDRFSAERPKGSFSTLEIQRTEQGDSAMYLCASSLRGTENTEAFFGQGTRLTVV.

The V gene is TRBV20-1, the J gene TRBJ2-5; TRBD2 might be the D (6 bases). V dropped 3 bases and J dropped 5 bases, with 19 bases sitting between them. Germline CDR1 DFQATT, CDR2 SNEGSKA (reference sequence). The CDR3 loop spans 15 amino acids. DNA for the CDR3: TGCAGTGCTAGTGGGGGGTTCCCTCAAATGGAGACCCAGTACTTC. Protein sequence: CSASGGFPQMETQYF.

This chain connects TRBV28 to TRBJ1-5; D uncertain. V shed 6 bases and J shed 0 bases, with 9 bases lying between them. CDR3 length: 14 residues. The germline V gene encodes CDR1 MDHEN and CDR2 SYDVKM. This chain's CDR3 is CASRRFYSNQPQHF. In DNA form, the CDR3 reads TGTGCCAGCAGAAGGTTTTATAGCAATCAGCCCCAGCATTTT.

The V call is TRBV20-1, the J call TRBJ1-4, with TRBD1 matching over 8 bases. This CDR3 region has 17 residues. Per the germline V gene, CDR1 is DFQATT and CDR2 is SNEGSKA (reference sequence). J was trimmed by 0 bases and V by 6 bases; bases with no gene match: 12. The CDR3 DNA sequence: TGCAGTGCGCGGACAGGGCGAGGGGTTGCAACTAATGAAAAACTGTTTTTT. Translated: CSARTGRGVATNEKLFF.

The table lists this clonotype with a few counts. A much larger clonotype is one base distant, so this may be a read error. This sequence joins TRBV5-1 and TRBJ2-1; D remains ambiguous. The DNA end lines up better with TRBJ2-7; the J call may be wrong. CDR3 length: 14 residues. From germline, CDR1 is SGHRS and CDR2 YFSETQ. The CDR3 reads CASSLAPDYNEQYF. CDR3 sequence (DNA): TGCGCCAGCAGCTTGGCACCGGATTACAATGAGCAGTACTTC.

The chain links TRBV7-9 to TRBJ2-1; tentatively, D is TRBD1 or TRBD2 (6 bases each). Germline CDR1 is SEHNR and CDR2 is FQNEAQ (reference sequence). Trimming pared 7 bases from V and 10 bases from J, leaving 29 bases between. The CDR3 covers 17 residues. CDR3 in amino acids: CASTPAVGGPRLREQFF. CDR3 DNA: TGTGCCAGCACCCCTGCAGTAGGGGGGCCCCGTTTAAGGGAGCAGTTCTTC.

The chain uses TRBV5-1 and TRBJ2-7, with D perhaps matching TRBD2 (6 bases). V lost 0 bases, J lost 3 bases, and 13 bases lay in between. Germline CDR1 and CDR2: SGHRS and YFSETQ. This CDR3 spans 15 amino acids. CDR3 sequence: CASSLVGEADYEQYF. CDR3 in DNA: TGCGCCAGCAGCTTGGTAGGGGAGGCCGACTACGAGCAGTACTTC.

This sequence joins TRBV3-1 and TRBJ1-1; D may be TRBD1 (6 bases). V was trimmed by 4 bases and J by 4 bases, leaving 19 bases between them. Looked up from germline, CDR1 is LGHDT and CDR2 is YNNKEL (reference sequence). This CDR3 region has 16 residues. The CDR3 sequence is CASSLQGWVDATEAFF. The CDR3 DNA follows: TGTGCCAGCAGCCTACAGGGATGGGTCGATGCCACTGAAGCTTTCTTT.

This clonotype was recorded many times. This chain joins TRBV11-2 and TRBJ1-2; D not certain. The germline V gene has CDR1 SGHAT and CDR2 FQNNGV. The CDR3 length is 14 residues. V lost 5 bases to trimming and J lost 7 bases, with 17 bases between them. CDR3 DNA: TGTGCCAGCAGCCAGCTCCGGGTGCGGACTGGCTACACCTTC. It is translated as CASSQLRVRTGYTF.

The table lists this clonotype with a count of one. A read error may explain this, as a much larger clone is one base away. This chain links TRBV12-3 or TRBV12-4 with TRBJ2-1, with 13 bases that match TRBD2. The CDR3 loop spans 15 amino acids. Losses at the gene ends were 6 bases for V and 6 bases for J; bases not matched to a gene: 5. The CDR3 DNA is TGTGCCAGCAGCGTGACTAGCGGGGGGTGCAATGAGCAGTTCTTC. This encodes CASSVTSGGCNEQFF.